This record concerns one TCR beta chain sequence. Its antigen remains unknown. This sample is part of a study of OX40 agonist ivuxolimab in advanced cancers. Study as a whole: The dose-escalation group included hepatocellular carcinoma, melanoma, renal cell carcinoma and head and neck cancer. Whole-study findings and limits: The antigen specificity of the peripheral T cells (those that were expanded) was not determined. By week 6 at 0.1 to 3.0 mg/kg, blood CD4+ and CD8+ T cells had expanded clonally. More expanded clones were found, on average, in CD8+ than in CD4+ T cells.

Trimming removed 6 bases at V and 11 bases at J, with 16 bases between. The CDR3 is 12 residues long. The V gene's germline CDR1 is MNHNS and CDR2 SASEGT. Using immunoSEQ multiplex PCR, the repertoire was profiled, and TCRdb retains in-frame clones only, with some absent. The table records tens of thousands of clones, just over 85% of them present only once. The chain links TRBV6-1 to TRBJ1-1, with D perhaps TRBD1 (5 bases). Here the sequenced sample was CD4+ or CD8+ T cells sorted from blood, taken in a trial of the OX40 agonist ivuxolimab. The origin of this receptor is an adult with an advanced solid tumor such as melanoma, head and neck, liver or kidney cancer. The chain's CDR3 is CASSERGSAAFF. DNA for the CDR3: TGTGCCAGCAGCGAAAGGGGTTCGGCGGCTTTCTTT.